Included here is one TCR beta chain sequence, with context. Patients in Seattle were enrolled during active infection, then followed longitudinally. These data are taken from a study of blood T cell repertoires in COVID-19. On the study more broadly: Some COVID-19 samples were acute and others convalescent; all came from the United States, Italy and Spain.

The CDR3 totals 17 residues. Germline CDR1 is MNHGY and CDR2 is SVAAGI. Trimming cost V 2 bases and J 4 bases, with 21 bases left between them. Authors' methods: Counts of nucleated cells, estimated from reference gene primer amplification, were obtained. Sequenced by immunoSEQ multiplex PCR; TCRdb stores in-frame clones only, minus some. The V and J calls and the clone size are those of that table, but D and trimming were determined from the DNA. The sample shows 98,000 or so clones, 89% of them seen only once. The specimen sequenced was peripheral blood. The J gene is TRBJ2-7, the V gene TRBV6-9, with D perhaps TRBD2 (7 bases). This TCR derives from a man between 60 and 75 years old with COVID-19, enrolled during active disease. DNA of the CDR3: TGTGCCAGCAGTTATGGGGCCGAGAGAGGGGGAGGGTACGAGCAGTACTTC. Translated: CASSYGAERGGGYEQYF.